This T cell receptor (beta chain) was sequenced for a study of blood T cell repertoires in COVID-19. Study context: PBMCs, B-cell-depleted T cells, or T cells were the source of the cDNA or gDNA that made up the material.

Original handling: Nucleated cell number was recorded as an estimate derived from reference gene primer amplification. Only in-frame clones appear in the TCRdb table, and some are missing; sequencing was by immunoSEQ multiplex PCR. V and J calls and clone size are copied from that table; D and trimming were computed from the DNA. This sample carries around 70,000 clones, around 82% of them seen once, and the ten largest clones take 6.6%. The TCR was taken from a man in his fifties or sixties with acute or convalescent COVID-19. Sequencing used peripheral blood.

The CDR3 coding sequence is TGTGCCAGCAGCTTAACGGGACAGGGGGCCGTCTACGAGCAGTACGTC. Its translation: CASSLTGQGAVYEQYV. J is TRBJ2-7 and V is TRBV5-6; 12 bases map to TRBD1. J lost 3 bases, V lost 2 bases, and 6 bases had no gene match. The V gene's germline CDR1 is SGHDT and CDR2 YYEEEE. This CDR3 region has 16 residues.